This T cell receptor beta chain originates from a study of fetal regulatory T cell absence and autoimmunity. The CDR3 consists of 15 residues. V trimming: 7 bases; J trimming: 7 bases; junction bases outside the gene matches: 7. Germline V gene data show CDR1 as MNHNS and CDR2 as SASEGT. Broader study findings: Some top pancreas TCR clones were over 95-fold enriched versus cord blood.

The survey-level immunoSEQ assay was used. Repertoires were generated with immunoSEQ multiplex PCR, while TCRdb's copy carries only in-frame clones and drops some. The sample consists of approximately 94,000 clones, about three quarters of them appearing once. As to this clone: Its antigen is still unknown.

The TCR originated in a male donor with IPEX syndrome. The chain combines TRBV6-1 with TRBJ2-2, with TRBD2 identical over 12 bases. The specimen sequenced was pancreas tissue. The CDR3 region has the DNA TGTGCCAGCACCCAACTAGCGGGGGGCGGCGGGGAGCTGTTTTTT. Translation: CASTQLAGGGGELFF.